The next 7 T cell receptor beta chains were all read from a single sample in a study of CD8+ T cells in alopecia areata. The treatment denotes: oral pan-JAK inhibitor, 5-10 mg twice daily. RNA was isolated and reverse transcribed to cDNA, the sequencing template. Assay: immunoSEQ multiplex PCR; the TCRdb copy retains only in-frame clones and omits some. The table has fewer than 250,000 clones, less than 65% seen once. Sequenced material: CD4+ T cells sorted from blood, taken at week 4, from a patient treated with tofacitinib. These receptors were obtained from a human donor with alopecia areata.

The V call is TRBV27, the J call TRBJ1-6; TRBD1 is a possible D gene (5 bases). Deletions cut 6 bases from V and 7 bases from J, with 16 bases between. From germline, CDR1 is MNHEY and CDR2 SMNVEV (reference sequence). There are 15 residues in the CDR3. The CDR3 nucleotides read TGTGCCAGCAGGCCTCGGGGGTCTTTCAATTCACCCCTCCACTTT. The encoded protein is CASRPRGSFNSPLHF.

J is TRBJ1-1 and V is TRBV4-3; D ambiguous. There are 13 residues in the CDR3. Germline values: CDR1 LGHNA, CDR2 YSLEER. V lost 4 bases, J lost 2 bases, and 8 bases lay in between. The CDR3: CASSRVGNTEAFF. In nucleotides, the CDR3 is TGCGCCAGCAGCCGGGTGGGAAACACTGAAGCTTTCTTT.

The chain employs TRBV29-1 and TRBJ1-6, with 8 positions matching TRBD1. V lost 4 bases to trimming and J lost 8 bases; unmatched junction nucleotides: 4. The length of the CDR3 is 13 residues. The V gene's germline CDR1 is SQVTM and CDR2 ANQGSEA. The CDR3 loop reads CSVGDRPDSPLHF. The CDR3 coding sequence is TGCAGCGTTGGGGACAGGCCGGATTCACCCCTCCACTTT. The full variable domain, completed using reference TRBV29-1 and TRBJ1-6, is SAVISQKPSRDICQRGTSLTIQCQVDSQVTMMFWYRQQPGQSLTLIATANQGSEATYESGFVIDKFPISRPNLTFSTLTVSNMSPEDSSIYLCSVGDRPDSPLHFGNGTRLTVT.

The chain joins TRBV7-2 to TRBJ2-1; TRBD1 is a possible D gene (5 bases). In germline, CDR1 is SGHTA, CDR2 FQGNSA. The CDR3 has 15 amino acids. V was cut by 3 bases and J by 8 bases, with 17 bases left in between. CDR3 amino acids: CASSLSRQRFYEQFF. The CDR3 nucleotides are TGTGCCAGCAGCTTGTCGAGACAGCGTTTCTATGAGCAGTTCTTC.

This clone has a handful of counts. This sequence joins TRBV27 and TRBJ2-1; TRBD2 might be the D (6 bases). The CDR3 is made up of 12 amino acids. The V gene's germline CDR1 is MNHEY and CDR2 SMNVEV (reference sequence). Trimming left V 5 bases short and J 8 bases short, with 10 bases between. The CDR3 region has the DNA TGTGCCAGCAGTGTGGAGGGGCATGAGCAGTTCTTC. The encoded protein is CASSVEGHEQFF.

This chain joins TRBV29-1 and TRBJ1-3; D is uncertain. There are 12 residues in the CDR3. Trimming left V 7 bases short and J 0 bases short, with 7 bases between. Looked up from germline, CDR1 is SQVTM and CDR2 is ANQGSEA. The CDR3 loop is CSGTGSGNTIYF. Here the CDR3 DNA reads TGCAGCGGGACGGGCTCTGGAAACACCATATATTTT.

CDR3 loop: CASSVDSMNTEAFF. In DNA form, the CDR3 reads TGCGCCAGCAGCGTGGACAGTATGAACACTGAAGCTTTCTTT. This chain joins TRBV5-1 and TRBJ1-1, with D possibly TRBD1 on 6 matching bases. Germline V gives CDR1 SGHRS, CDR2 YFSETQ. Trimming removed 4 bases from V and 0 bases from J, with 10 bases in between. The CDR3 is 14 amino acids.